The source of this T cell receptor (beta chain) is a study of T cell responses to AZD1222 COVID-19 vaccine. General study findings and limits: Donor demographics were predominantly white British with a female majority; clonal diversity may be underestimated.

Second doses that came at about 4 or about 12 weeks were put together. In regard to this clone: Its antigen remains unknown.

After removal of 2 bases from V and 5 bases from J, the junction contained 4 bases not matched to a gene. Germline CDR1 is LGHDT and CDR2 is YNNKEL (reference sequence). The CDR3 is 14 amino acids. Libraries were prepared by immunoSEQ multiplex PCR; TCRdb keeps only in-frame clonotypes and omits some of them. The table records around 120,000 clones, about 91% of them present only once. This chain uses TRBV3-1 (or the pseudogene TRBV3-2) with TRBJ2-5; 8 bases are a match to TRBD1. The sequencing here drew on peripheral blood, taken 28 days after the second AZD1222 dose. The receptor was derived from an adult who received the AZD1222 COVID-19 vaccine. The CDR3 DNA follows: TGTGCCAGCAGCCAAAGGACAGGGTTGGAGACCCAGTACTTC. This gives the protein CASSQRTGLETQYF.